The 14 T cell receptor beta chains given below trace back to one sample, sequenced in a study of blood T cell repertoires in COVID-19. The repertoire was sequenced with immunoSEQ multiplex PCR; TCRdb's copy has only in-frame clones and lacks some. The repertoire includes approximately 210,000 clones, 81% of them detected once, and more than 8.5% sits in the top ten. Source material: PBMCs or T cells enriched from blood (not recorded which). These receptors all come from a woman in her fifties or sixties with acute COVID-19.

V usage is TRBV4-1 and J usage is TRBJ2-7; D might be TRBD1 (6 bases). V dropped 2 bases and J dropped 5 bases, with 19 bases sitting between them. The germline CDR1 and CDR2 sequences are MGHRA and YSYEKL. This CDR3 spans 16 amino acids. The CDR3, as DNA: TGCGCCAGCAGCCAACTACCGACAGGATACGGGGACGAGCAGTACTTC. Amino acids: CASSQLPTGYGDEQYF.

V usage is TRBV24-1 and J usage is TRBJ2-7, with TRBD1 identical over 7 bases. CDR1 is KGHDR and CDR2 is SFDVKD in the germline V gene. CDR3 size: 15 residues. The junction had 8 bases not matched to a gene; V was cut back by 3 bases and J by 4 bases. CDR3 sequence: CATSDHRDSGYEQYF. CDR3 DNA: TGTGCCACCAGTGATCACCGGGACAGTGGTTACGAGCAGTACTTC.

The rearrangement joins TRBV2 to TRBJ1-1; D remains ambiguous. V was pared by 3 bases and J by 3 bases, with 11 bases between. CDR1 is SNHLY, CDR2 FYNNEI, per germline. This CDR3 region has 14 residues. CDR3 protein: CASSDRTLYTEAFF. The CDR3 nucleotides read TGTGCCAGCAGTGACCGCACTTTGTACACTGAAGCTTTCTTT. Drawing the rest from reference TRBV2 and TRBJ1-1, the complete variable domain is EPEVTQTPSHQVTQMGQEVILRCVPISNHLYFYWYRQILGQKVEFLVSFYNNEISEKSEIFDDQFSVERPDGSNFTLKIRSTKLEDSAMYFCASSDRTLYTEAFFGQGTRLTVV.

In DNA, the CDR3 is TGTGCCACCAGTGATTTGCTCAGTCCCTACGAGCAGTACTTC. Amino acids: CATSDLLSPYEQYF. The chain joins TRBV24-1 to TRBJ2-7, with D unresolved. Trimming pared 0 bases from V and 2 bases from J, leaving 7 bases between. There are 14 residues in the CDR3. CDR1 and CDR2 (germline): KGHDR, SFDVKD.

The chain uses TRBV5-1 and TRBJ2-5; 8 bases line up with TRBD2. J gave up 9 bases and V 2 bases, and 6 bases lay outside the gene matches. Germline values: CDR1 SGHRS, CDR2 YFSETQ. CDR3 length: 13 amino acids. The CDR3 nucleotides are TGCGCCAGCAGCTTCATGGGCGGGGGGCCCCAGTACTTC. Translated, it gives CASSFMGGGPQYF.

The DNA of the CDR3 is TGTGCCAGCAGCGTATTGAGTAGTAAAGAGCAGTTCTTC. Residues: CASSVLSSKEQFF. The chain recombines TRBV9 with TRBJ2-1; D unresolved. V was clipped by 1 base and J by 10 bases, with 12 bases between them. This CDR3 is 13 amino acids long. Germline V gives CDR1 SGDLS, CDR2 YYNGEE.

The chain carries TRBV4-3 and TRBJ2-2; D perhaps matches TRBD1 (6 bases). The length of the CDR3 is 14 residues. Germline CDR1 is LGHNA and CDR2 is YSLEER. The ends were cut back, 3 bases at V and 6 bases at J, with 11 bases in the middle. The CDR3 DNA reads as TGCGCCAGCAGCCAGGTTGCAGGGGCCGGGGAGCTGTTTTTT. Translated: CASSQVAGAGELFF.

The gene calls are TRBV11-2 and TRBJ2-2; 7 bases align to TRBD2. The junction had 3 bases not matched to a gene; V was cut back by 7 bases and J by 1 base. Germline V CDR1 and CDR2: SGHAT, FQNNGV. This CDR3 region has 14 residues. The CDR3 sequence is CASNRGVNTGELFF. CDR3 sequence (DNA): TGTGCCAGCAACCGGGGGGTGAACACCGGGGAGCTGTTTTTT.

CDR3 amino acids: CSVRGTLTEQYF. Here the CDR3 DNA reads TGCAGCGTACGGGGGACCTTAACGGAGCAGTACTTC. This chain uses TRBV29-1 with TRBJ2-7; TRBD2 might be the D (6 bases). The CDR3 runs to 12 residues. V gave up 6 bases and J gave up 7 bases, with 16 bases separating them. Germline CDR1 is SQVTM and CDR2 is ANQGSEA.

V usage is TRBV28 and J usage is TRBJ2-5; 15 nucleotides line up with TRBD2. The CDR3 length is 18 residues. V trimming: 4 bases; J trimming: 4 bases; junction bases outside the gene matches: 10. Germline assignment: CDR1 MDHEN and CDR2 SYDVKM. The CDR3 DNA is TGTGCCAGCAGTTGGCGGACTAGCGGGGGGGCTCAGTCAGAGACCCAGTACTTC. Encoded protein: CASSWRTSGGAQSETQYF.

V gene TRBV7-9 combines with J gene TRBJ2-1; 12 bases agree with TRBD2. CDR3 length: 16 amino acids. Trimming removed 5 bases from V and 2 bases from J; junction bases left unmatched: 4. From germline, CDR1 is SEHNR and CDR2 FQNEAQ (reference sequence). The CDR3 reads CASSATSGGTYNEQFF. In nucleotides, the CDR3 is TGTGCCAGCAGCGCGACTAGCGGGGGAACCTACAATGAGCAGTTCTTC. The full variable domain, rest sourced from reference TRBV7-9 and TRBJ2-1, is DTGVSQNPRHKITKRGQNVTFRCDPISEHNRLYWYRQTLGQGPEFLTYFQNEAQLEKSRLLSDRFSAERPKGSFSTLEIQRTEQGDSAMYLCASSATSGGTYNEQFFGPGTRLTVL.

The chain employs TRBV15 and TRBJ2-3, with TRBD2 identical over 16 bases. The length of the CDR3 is 17 residues. The V segment lost 7 bases and the J segment 2 bases; nucleotides outside the gene matches: 6. Germline V gene sequence: CDR1 LNHNV, CDR2 YYDKDF (reference sequence). DNA of the CDR3: TGTGCCACCAAGCCGGGACTAGCGGGGGGGACCACAGATACGCAGTATTTT. Amino acids: CATKPGLAGGTTDTQYF.

The chain joins TRBV6-5 to TRBJ1-5, with 7 bases that match TRBD1. V lost 10 bases and J lost 0; bases outside the gene matches: 9. CDR1 and CDR2 (germline): MNHEY, SVGAGI. The CDR3 extends over 15 amino acids. The CDR3 DNA follows: TGTGCCACCAGGGGGGCAGATTATAGCAATCAGCCCCAGCATTTT. It encodes CATRGADYSNQPQHF.

The V and J genes are TRBV9 and TRBJ1-2, with 8 nucleotides matching TRBD1. V was pared by 0 bases and J by 8 bases, with 9 bases of the junction left unmatched. The CDR3 spans 15 residues. CDR1 and CDR2 (germline): SGDLS, YYNGEE. The CDR3 sequence is CASSVEDRGPSGYTF. The CDR3 nucleotides are TGTGCCAGCAGCGTAGAAGACAGGGGCCCGTCGGGCTACACCTTC.